Reported below is one TCR beta chain. This record belongs to a study of control samples from healthy donors and cancer patients. V lost 4 bases, J lost 1 base, and 6 bases stayed unmatched. From germline, CDR1 is SNHLY and CDR2 FYNNEI. The CDR3 length is 16 residues. The method was immunoSEQ multiplex PCR; TCRdb's version includes in-frame clones alone and lacks a portion of them. In the table there are some 110,000 clones, 75% to 90% of which are singletons. Sequencing used PBMCs. The receptor's source is a woman between 45 and 65 years old with colorectal cancer. This chain links TRBV2 with TRBJ1-4, with 7 bases lining up with TRBD1. CDR3 residues: CASSVQGLRTNEKLFF. The CDR3 DNA follows: TGTGCCAGCAGTGTACAGGGGTTAAGAACTAATGAAAAACTGTTTTTT.